The clone carrying this T cell receptor (beta chain) appeared many times. Each CDR3 protein is one row after TCRdb ran MiXCR on the 5' RACE reads. The table includes 30,000 or so distinct CDR3 sequences, under 9.5% detected once. The sample originates from a study of chronic HIV infection and antiretroviral therapy. This CDR3 spans 13 amino acids. V lost 3 bases to trimming and J lost 7 bases, with 13 bases between them. Germline V gives CDR1 MNHEY, CDR2 SMNVEV (reference sequence). This receptor was obtained from an adult who had HIV and had not received antiretroviral therapy, or was an uninfected healthy control (not recorded which). The rearrangement links TRBV27 to TRBJ2-7; D ambiguous. The sequenced sample was peripheral blood. DNA for the CDR3: TGTGCCAGCAGTTTTGACCACCTAAGGGAGCAGTACTTC. It encodes CASSFDHLREQYF.